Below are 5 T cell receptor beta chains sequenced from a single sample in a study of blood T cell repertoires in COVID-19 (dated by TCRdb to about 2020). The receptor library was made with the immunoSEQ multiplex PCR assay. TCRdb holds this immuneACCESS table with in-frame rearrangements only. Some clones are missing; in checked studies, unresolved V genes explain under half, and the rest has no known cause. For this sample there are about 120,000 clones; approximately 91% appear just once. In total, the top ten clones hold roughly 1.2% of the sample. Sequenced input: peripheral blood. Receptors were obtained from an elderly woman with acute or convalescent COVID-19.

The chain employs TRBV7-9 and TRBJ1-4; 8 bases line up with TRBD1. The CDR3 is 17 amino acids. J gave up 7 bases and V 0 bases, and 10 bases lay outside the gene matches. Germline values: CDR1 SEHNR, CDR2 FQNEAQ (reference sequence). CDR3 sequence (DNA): TGTGCCAGCAGCTTAGCGCGAATGGACAGGGAGCGTGAAAAACTGTTTTTT. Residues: CASSLARMDREREKLFF.

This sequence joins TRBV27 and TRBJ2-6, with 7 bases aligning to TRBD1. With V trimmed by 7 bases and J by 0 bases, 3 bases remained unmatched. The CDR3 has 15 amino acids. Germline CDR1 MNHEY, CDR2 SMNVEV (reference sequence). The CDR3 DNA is TGTGCCAGCACAGGGGGTATCTCTGGGGCCAACGTCCTGACTTTC. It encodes CASTGGISGANVLTF. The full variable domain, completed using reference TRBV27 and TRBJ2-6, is EAQVTQNPRYLITVTGKKLTVTCSQNMNHEYMSWYRQDPGLGLRQIYYSMNVEVTDKGDVPEGYKVSRKEKRNFPLILESPSPNQTSLYFCASTGGISGANVLTFGAGSRLTVL.

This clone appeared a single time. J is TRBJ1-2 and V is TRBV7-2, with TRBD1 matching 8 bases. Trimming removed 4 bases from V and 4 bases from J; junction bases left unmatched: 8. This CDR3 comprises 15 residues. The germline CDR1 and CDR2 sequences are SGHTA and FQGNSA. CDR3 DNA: TGTGCCAGCAGCTCAGGACAGGGCTTACCCTATGGCTACACCTTC. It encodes CASSSGQGLPYGYTF.

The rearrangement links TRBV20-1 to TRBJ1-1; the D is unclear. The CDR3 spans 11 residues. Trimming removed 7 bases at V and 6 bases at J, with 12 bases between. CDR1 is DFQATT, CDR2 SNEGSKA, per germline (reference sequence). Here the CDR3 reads CSVEALAEAFF. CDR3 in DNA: TGCAGTGTTGAAGCCCTAGCTGAAGCTTTCTTT.

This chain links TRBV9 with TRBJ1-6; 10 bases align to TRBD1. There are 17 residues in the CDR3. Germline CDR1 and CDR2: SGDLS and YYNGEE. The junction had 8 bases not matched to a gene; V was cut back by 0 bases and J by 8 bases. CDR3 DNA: TGTGCCAGCAGCGTAGGGGGCTGGGACAGGGGTGATTCACCCCTCCACTTT. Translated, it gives CASSVGGWDRGDSPLHF.